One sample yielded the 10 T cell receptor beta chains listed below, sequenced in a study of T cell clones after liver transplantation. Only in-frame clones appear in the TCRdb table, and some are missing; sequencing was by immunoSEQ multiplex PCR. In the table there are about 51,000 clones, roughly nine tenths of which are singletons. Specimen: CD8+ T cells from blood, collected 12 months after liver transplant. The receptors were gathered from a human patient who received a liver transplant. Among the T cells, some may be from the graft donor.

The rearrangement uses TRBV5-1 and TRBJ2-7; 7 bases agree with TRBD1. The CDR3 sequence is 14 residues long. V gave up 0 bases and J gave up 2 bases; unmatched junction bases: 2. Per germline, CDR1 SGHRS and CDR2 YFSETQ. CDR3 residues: CASSLGGQTYEQYF. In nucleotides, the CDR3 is TGCGCCAGCAGCTTGGGGGGACAGACCTACGAGCAGTACTTC.

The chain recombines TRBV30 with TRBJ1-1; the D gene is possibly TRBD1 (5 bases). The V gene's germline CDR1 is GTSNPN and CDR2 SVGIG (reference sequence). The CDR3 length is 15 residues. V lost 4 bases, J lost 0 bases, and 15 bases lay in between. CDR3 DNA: TGTGCCTGGAATAGAGGGGACCCAATGAACACTGAAGCTTTCTTT. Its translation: CAWNRGDPMNTEAFF.

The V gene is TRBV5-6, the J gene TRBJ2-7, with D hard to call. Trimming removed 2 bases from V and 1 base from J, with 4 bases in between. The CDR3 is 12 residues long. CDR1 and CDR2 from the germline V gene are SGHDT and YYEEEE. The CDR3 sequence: CASSFGSYEQYF. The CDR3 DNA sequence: TGTGCCAGCAGCTTCGGTTCCTACGAGCAGTACTTC.

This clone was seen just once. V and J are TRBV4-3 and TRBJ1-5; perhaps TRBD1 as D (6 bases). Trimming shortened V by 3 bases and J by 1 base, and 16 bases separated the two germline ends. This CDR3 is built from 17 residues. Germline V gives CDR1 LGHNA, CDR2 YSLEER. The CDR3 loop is CASSQETGRGSNQPQHF. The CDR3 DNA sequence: TGCGCCAGCAGCCAGGAAACAGGGCGTGGGAGCAATCAGCCCCAGCATTTT.

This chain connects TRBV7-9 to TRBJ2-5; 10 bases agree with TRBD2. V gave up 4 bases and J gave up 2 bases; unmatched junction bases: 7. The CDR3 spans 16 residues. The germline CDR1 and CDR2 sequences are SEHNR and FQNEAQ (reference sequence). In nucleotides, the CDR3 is TGTGCCAGCAGCTCCTGGACTAGCGGAACGCAAGAGACCCAGTACTTC. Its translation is CASSSWTSGTQETQYF.

The CDR3 bases are TGTGCCAGCAGCTGGCTAGCGGGAGGCAATGAGCAGTTCTTC. Translated: CASSWLAGGNEQFF. The chain is built from TRBV7-9 and TRBJ2-1, with TRBD2 matching 11 bases. The V and J ends lost 4 bases and 6 bases, in that order; junction bases with no gene match: 2. Germline CDR1 and CDR2: SEHNR and FQNEAQ (reference sequence). This CDR3 has 14 amino acids. The full variable domain, completed using reference TRBV7-9 and TRBJ2-1, is DTGVSQNPRHKITKRGQNVTFRCDPISEHNRLYWYRQTLGQGPEFLTYFQNEAQLEKSRLLSDRFSAERPKGSFSTLEIQRTEQGDSAMYLCASSWLAGGNEQFFGPGTRLTVL.

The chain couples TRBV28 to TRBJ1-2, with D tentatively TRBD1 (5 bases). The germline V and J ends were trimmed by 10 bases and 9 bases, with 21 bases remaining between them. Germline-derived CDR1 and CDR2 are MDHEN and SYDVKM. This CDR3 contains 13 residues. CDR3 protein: CATTGRYSSSYTF. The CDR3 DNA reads TGTGCCACCACAGGCCGGTATAGTTCGAGCTACACCTTC.

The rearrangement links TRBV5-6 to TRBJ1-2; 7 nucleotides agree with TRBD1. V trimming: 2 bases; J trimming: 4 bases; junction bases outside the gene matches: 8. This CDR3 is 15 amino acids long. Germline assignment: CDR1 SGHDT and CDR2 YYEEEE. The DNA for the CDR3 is TGTGCCAGCAGCTTCGGATCGGGGACAGTCTATGGCTACACCTTC. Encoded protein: CASSFGSGTVYGYTF. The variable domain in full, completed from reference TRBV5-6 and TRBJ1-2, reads DAGVTQSPTHLIKTRGQQVTLRCSPKSGHDTVSWYQQALGQGPQFIFQYYEEEERQRGNFPDRFSGHQFPNYSSELNVNALLLGDSALYLCASSFGSGTVYGYTFGSGTRLTVV.

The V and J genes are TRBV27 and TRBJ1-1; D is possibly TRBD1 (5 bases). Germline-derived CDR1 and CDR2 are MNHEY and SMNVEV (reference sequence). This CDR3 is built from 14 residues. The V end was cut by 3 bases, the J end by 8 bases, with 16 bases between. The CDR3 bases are TGTGCCAGCAGTTTCTTGGACACGACGTCAGAAGCTTTCTTT. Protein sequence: CASSFLDTTSEAFF.

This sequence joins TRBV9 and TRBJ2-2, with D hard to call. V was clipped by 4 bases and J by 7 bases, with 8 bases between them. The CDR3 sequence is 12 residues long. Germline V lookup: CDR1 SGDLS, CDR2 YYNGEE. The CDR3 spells CASSPPGGELFF. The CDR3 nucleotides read TGTGCCAGCAGCCCTCCCGGCGGGGAGCTGTTTTTT.